The 26 T cell receptor beta chains below were found in one sample sequenced in a study of blood T cell repertoires in COVID-19. Sequenced by immunoSEQ multiplex PCR; TCRdb stores in-frame clones only, minus some. The sample has about 130,000 clones, about 87% seen once; the top ten hold about two fifths. Sequencing input: peripheral blood. The receptors derive from a human donor in a cohort sampled during active COVID-19.

The V gene is TRBV7-2, the J gene TRBJ1-3; 7 bases match TRBD1. This CDR3 has 15 amino acids. The V and J ends lost 3 bases and 4 bases, in that order; junction bases with no gene match: 6. Germline values: CDR1 SGHTA, CDR2 FQGNSA. The CDR3 DNA reads TGTGCCAGCAGCTTCTCCGGGACAGAAGGAAACACCATATATTTT. It translates to CASSFSGTEGNTIYF.

Within the sample, this clone is medium-sized. V is TRBV27 and J is TRBJ2-2; 12 bases map to TRBD2. Per the germline V gene, CDR1 is MNHEY and CDR2 is SMNVEV (reference sequence). The CDR3 extends over 14 amino acids. The J segment lost 9 bases and the V segment lost 10 bases, leaving 9 bases of the junction unmatched. The CDR3 loop is CATQLAGGTRELFF. CDR3 nucleotides: TGTGCCACCCAACTAGCGGGGGGTACACGGGAGCTGTTTTTT.

The rearrangement uses TRBV7-2 and TRBJ2-2, with 8 nucleotides matching TRBD2. Germline CDR1 reads SGHTA; CDR2 reads FQGNSA. V trimming: 5 bases; J trimming: 1 base; junction bases outside the gene matches: 6. The length of the CDR3 is 16 residues. CDR3 region: CASSPRAGGNTGELFF. For the CDR3, the DNA is TGTGCCAGCAGCCCACGGGCGGGAGGGAACACCGGGGAGCTGTTTTTT.

The chain combines TRBV6-4 with TRBJ1-4, with 7 bases fitting TRBD1. The germline V gene encodes CDR1 MRHNA and CDR2 SNTAGT. The V gene end was trimmed by 4 bases and the J gene end by 7 bases; junction bases not matched to a gene: 18. The CDR3 contains 18 residues. CDR3 sequence reads: CASSGTVEVEGAGEKLFF. Here the CDR3 DNA reads TGTGCCAGCAGTGGGACAGTCGAGGTTGAGGGGGCCGGTGAAAAACTGTTTTTT.

The V gene is TRBV25-1, the J gene TRBJ2-2, with 8 bases identical to TRBD1. The V and J ends lost 5 bases and 5 bases, in that order; junction bases with no gene match: 7. The germline V gene has CDR1 MGHDK and CDR2 SYGVNS. The CDR3 runs to 15 residues. CDR3: CASSLDRVGTGELFF. The CDR3 DNA reads TGTGCCAGCAGTTTGGACAGGGTAGGGACCGGGGAGCTGTTTTTT.

CDR3 protein: CASSLRAGTNTEAFF. In nucleotides, the CDR3 is TGTGCCAGCAGCTTACGTGCAGGTACCAACACTGAAGCTTTCTTT. The chain couples TRBV7-3 to TRBJ1-1; D ambiguous. Trimming took off 2 bases at V and 2 bases at J, with 12 bases between the two ends. The CDR3 contains 15 residues. The V gene's germline CDR1 is SGHTA and CDR2 FQGTGA.

The gene calls are TRBV29-1 and TRBJ1-1; TRBD1 might be the D (6 bases). Germline V lookup: CDR1 SQVTM, CDR2 ANQGSEA. Between the trimmed V and J ends, which lost 4 bases and 2 bases, there was a span of 11 bases. The CDR3 sequence is 13 residues long. CDR3 DNA sequence: TGCAGCGTTGGCGACAGGATAAACACTGAAGCTTTCTTT. Its protein product is CSVGDRINTEAFF.

The chain couples TRBV12-3 or TRBV12-4 to TRBJ2-1; 7 bases align to TRBD2. The CDR3 contains 13 residues. With V trimmed by 4 bases and J by 9 bases, 6 bases remained unmatched. Written as DNA, the CDR3 is TGTGCCAGCAGTTGGGGCGGGAGCGGTGAGCAGTTCTTC. Its protein product is CASSWGGSGEQFF.

The chain joins TRBV28 to TRBJ2-1, with D unresolved. This CDR3 contains 11 residues. Germline assignment: CDR1 MDHEN and CDR2 SYDVKM. V lost 8 bases, J lost 7 bases, and 9 bases lay in between. The CDR3 coding sequence is TGTGCCAGCCAGGTGGCGAATGAGCAGTTCTTC. Translated: CASQVANEQFF.

This chain uses TRBV30 with TRBJ1-5; 8 bases map to TRBD1. CDR3 length: 14 amino acids. The trim removed 3 bases at V and 7 bases at J, leaving 8 bases unmatched. Germline lookup yields CDR1 GTSNPN and CDR2 SVGIG (reference sequence). This CDR3 reads CAWSTAGGRQPQHF. The CDR3 DNA is TGTGCCTGGAGCACGGCAGGGGGCCGACAGCCCCAGCATTTT. Using reference TRBV30 and TRBJ1-5 for the parts outside the CDR3, the full variable domain is SQTIHQWPATLVQPVGSPLSLECTVEGTSNPNLYWYRQAAGRGLQLLFYSVGIGQISSEVPQNLSASRPQDRQFILSSKKLLLSDSGFYLCAWSTAGGRQPQHFGDGTRLSIL.

The J gene is TRBJ1-2, the V gene TRBV25-1, with a tentative D call TRBD1 (6 bases). V was cut by 2 bases and J by 3 bases, with 13 bases left in between. In germline, CDR1 is MGHDK, CDR2 SYGVNS. The CDR3 loop spans 15 amino acids. CDR3 residues: CASSETRQVYYGYTF. The DNA of the CDR3 is TGTGCCAGCAGTGAAACCCGACAGGTTTACTATGGCTACACCTTC.

The table lists this clone with a few counts. The rearrangement joins TRBV12-5 to TRBJ2-1, with D unresolved. The V end lost 2 bases, the J end lost 0 bases, and 11 bases lay between the germline ends. CDR3 length equals 16 residues. CDR1 and CDR2 (germline): LGHNT, FRNRAP. The CDR3 loop reads CASGLNVVSSYNEQFF. The DNA for the CDR3 is TGTGCTAGTGGTTTGAACGTGGTGAGCTCCTACAATGAGCAGTTCTTC.

J is TRBJ1-6 and V is TRBV25-1; a weak D match, TRBD1 (6 bases). This CDR3 contains 15 residues. Germline assignment: CDR1 MGHDK and CDR2 SYGVNS. V lost 5 bases, J lost 7 bases, and 15 bases lay in between. The CDR3 loop is CASSLSPQGNSPLHF. In DNA form, the CDR3 reads TGTGCCAGCAGTCTATCTCCCCAGGGGAATTCACCCCTCCACTTT. Variable domain in full (rest from reference TRBV25-1 and TRBJ1-6): EADIYQTPRYLVIGTGKKITLECSQTMGHDKMYWYQQDPGMELHLIHYSYGVNSTEKGDLSSESTVSRIRTEHFPLTLESARPSHTSQYLCASSLSPQGNSPLHFGNGTRLTVT.

The chain employs TRBV28 and TRBJ2-1; 7 positions match TRBD2. Germline CDR1 is MDHEN and CDR2 is SYDVKM. V lost 7 bases and J lost 6; bases outside the gene matches: 9. The CDR3 length is 14 residues. In nucleotides, the CDR3 is TGTGCCAGCACTGGCGGGAGATGGGGCAATGAGCAGTTCTTC. Encoded protein: CASTGGRWGNEQFF.

V and J are TRBV5-5 and TRBJ1-5; 9 nucleotides align to TRBD1. With 0 bases clipped from V and 7 bases from J, the junction kept 8 bases outside the gene matches. The CDR3 totals 16 residues. The germline V gene has CDR1 SGHKS and CDR2 YYEKEE (reference sequence). In nucleotides, the CDR3 is TGTGCCAGCAGCTTGGATCGGACAGGGGAAGGCCAGCCCCAGCATTTT. Protein sequence: CASSLDRTGEGQPQHF.

The rearrangement joins TRBV5-1 to TRBJ1-1; 10 bases fit TRBD1. The CDR3 covers 14 residues. Germline loops: CDR1 SGHRS, CDR2 YFSETQ. Germline trimming cut 3 bases from V and 3 bases from J; bases unmatched to any gene: 2. The CDR3 is CASSWTGGDTEAFF. The CDR3 nucleotides read TGCGCCAGCAGCTGGACAGGGGGGGACACTGAAGCTTTCTTT. The full variable domain, in which reference TRBV5-1 and TRBJ1-1 provide the parts outside the CDR3, is KAGVTQTPRYLIKTRGQQVTLSCSPISGHRSVSWYQQTPGQGLQFLFEYFSETQRNKGNFPGRFSGRQFSNSRSEMNVSTLELGDSALYLCASSWTGGDTEAFFGQGTRLTVV.

V usage is TRBV5-1 and J usage is TRBJ1-2; 8 nucleotides line up with TRBD1. The ends lost 5 bases at V and 2 bases at J; junction bases unmatched: 5. This CDR3 is 14 amino acids long. Germline CDR1 is SGHRS and CDR2 is YFSETQ. Here the CDR3 DNA reads TGCGCCAGCAGTCCTAACAGGGGGAACTATGGCTACACCTTC. It specifies CASSPNRGNYGYTF.

V and J are TRBV7-3 and TRBJ2-1, with D possibly matching TRBD2 (5 bases). CDR1 and CDR2 from the germline V gene are SGHTA and FQGTGA. The CDR3 runs 15 residues. V lost 3 bases, J lost 0 bases, and 9 bases lay in between. The CDR3 nucleotides are TGTGCCAGCAGCTTCCAGCGGAGCTCCTACAATGAGCAGTTCTTC. Amino acids: CASSFQRSSYNEQFF.

This clone was picked up a small number of times. The chain combines TRBV21-1 with TRBJ1-1. TRBV21-1 is termed a pseudogene. CDR3 length: 15 amino acids. The CDR3 is CASSKKRWAAERAFF. The CDR3 nucleotides read TGTGCCAGCAGCAAAAAGAGGTGGGCGGCAGAGCGGGCTTTCTTT.

The rearrangement links TRBV6-6 to TRBJ2-2, with 7 bases lining up with TRBD1. The CDR3 length is 14 residues. CDR1 and CDR2 (germline): MNHNY, SVGAGI (reference sequence). Trimming cost V 5 bases and J 1 base; bases outside gene matches: 1. CDR3 DNA sequence: TGTGCCAGCAGTCGGGACAGGAACACCGGGGAGCTGTTTTTT. Its protein product is CASSRDRNTGELFF.

The gene calls are TRBV5-1 and TRBJ2-5, with 8 nucleotides matching TRBD2. V trimming: 0 bases; J trimming: 5 bases; junction bases outside the gene matches: 6. This CDR3 contains 15 residues. Germline-derived CDR1 and CDR2 are SGHRS and YFSETQ. CDR3 residues: CASSLGSGSMETQYF. The CDR3 coding sequence is TGCGCCAGCAGCTTGGGGAGCGGGAGTATGGAGACCCAGTACTTC. Full variable domain (outside the CDR3, taken from reference TRBV5-1 and TRBJ2-5): KAGVTQTPRYLIKTRGQQVTLSCSPISGHRSVSWYQQTPGQGLQFLFEYFSETQRNKGNFPGRFSGRQFSNSRSEMNVSTLELGDSALYLCASSLGSGSMETQYFGPGTRLLVL.

This clone occurred a few times. The rearrangement uses TRBV11-2 and TRBJ1-2; 9 bases are a match to TRBD1. After removal of 5 bases from V and 7 bases from J, the junction contained 8 bases not matched to a gene. Germline CDR1 is SGHAT and CDR2 is FQNNGV. This CDR3 region has 14 residues. The CDR3 loop reads CASSETGGRSGYTF. The CDR3 DNA reads as TGTGCCAGCAGCGAGACAGGGGGGCGGAGTGGCTACACCTTC.

CDR3 loop: CASSRPLNQGGYTF. The CDR3 region has the DNA TGTGCCAGCAGCCGTCCTCTCAACCAGGGGGGCTACACCTTC. The chain has TRBV5-6 and TRBJ1-2, with a possible D match to TRBD1 (6 bases). V was clipped by 4 bases and J by 8 bases, with 18 bases between them. CDR1 is SGHDT and CDR2 is YYEEEE in the germline V gene. This CDR3 has 14 amino acids.

This chain joins TRBV2 and TRBJ1-6; 10 positions agree with TRBD1. With V trimmed by 5 bases and J by 7 bases, 2 bases remained unmatched. Per germline, CDR1 SNHLY and CDR2 FYNNEI. This CDR3 contains 14 residues. The CDR3, as DNA: TGTGCCAGCAGTTGGGACAGGGGCAATTCACCCCTCCACTTT. Amino acid sequence: CASSWDRGNSPLHF. Full variable domain (missing parts from reference TRBV2 and TRBJ1-6): EPEVTQTPSHQVTQMGQEVILRCVPISNHLYFYWYRQILGQKVEFLVSFYNNEISEKSEIFDDQFSVERPDGSNFTLKIRSTKLEDSAMYFCASSWDRGNSPLHFGNGTRLTVT.

The CDR3 DNA is TGTGCCAGCAGTTCGGGGGTAAGGGGCACAGATACGCAGTATTTT. This encodes CASSSGVRGTDTQYF. This rearrangement joins TRBV27 to TRBJ2-3; tentative D call: TRBD2 (6 bases). The CDR3 is 15 amino acids. Germline V gene data show CDR1 as MNHEY and CDR2 as SMNVEV (reference sequence). Trimming removed 4 bases at V and 1 base at J, with 12 bases between.

This clone was detected only once. The chain combines TRBV12-3 or TRBV12-4 with TRBJ1-1; 9 bases agree with TRBD1. V dropped 6 bases and J dropped 4; count of bases not matched to a gene: 3. The CDR3 has 13 amino acids. Here the CDR3 reads CASRGQGGTEAFF. The CDR3 coding sequence is TGTGCCAGCAGGGGACAGGGAGGCACTGAAGCTTTCTTT.